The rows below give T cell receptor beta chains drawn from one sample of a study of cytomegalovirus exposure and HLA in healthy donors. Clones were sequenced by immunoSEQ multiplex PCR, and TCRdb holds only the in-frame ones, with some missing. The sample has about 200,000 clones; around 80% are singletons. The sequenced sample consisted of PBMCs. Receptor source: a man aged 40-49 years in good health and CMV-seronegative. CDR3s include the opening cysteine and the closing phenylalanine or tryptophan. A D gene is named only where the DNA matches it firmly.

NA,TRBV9,CASSAREGEKLFF
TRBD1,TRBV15,CATSTLGQGNTEAFF
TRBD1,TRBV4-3,CASSQQGAVTEAFF
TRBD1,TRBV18,CASSPLGQEETQYF
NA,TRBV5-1,CASRSQTNYGYTF
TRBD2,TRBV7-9,CSSSLPLAGSQETQYF
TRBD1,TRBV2,CASSAAGGVGEQYF
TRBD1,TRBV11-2,CASSSPTGVYGYTF
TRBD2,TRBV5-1,CASSLLGEGITDTQYF
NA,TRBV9,CASSTAFGEQFF
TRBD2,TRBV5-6,CASSVRGTSGGTDTQYF
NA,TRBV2,CASSRQRSAYNEQFF
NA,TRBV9,CASSVSGVESQPQHF
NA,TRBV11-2,CASSQQGLVDEQYF
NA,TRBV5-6,CASSLGPPGGRETQYF
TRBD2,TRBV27,CASSLTLAGGAETQYF
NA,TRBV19,CASNHRDNYGYTF
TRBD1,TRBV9,CASSVGDSRGTQYF
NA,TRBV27,CASSPTSHSTGELFF
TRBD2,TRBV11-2,CASSSGASGGAAETQYF
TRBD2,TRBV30,CAWSQAGVYEQYF
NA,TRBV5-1,CASGKRLDEQYF
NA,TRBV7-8,CASSLTRTPNQPQHF
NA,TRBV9,CASSVGWADDTQYF
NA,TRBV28,CASRRHLDGYTF
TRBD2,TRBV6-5,CASSYSGGSSYNEQFF
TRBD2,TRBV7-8,CASSTSGTSGSGANVLTF
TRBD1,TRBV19,CASADRGDYGYTF
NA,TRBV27,CASRTHRETYEQYF
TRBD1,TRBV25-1,CASRTGGGEKLFF
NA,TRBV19,CASSIGGVAKNIQYF
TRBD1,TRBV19,CASSPDRGGYGYTF
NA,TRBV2,CASYTGNTEAFF
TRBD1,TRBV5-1,CASSLQGLVAEAFF
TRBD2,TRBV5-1,CASSLPGLAGGNEQFF
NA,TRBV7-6,CASSPRWSDTEAFF
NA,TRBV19,CASSDRRANQPQHF
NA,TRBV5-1,CASSLIGAAGNTIYF
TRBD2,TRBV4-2,CASSRASRDYQETQYF
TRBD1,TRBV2,CASRPGTGYYNEQFF
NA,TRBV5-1,CASSLARTAYEQYF
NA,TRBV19,CVTGENYGYTF
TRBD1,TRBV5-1,CASSFPGTGGLSGQETQYF
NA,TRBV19,CASSPGTGLYEQYF
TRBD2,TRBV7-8,CASSFKREVYSGELFF
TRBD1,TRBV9,CASSVGQGLYSNQPQHF
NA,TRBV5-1,CAGSSNNYEQYF
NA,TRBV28,CASSFLGDNEQFF
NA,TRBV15,CATSQNTEAFF
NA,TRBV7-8,CASSQSQGNYGYTF
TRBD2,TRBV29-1,CSVERTSGNEQFF